This is a list of T cell receptor beta chains from one sample in a study of T cells in Graves' hyperthyroidism and ophthalmopathy. From the multiplex PCR reads, TCRdb called clonotypes with MiXCR, one entry per CDR3 protein. The data show a few hundred thousand distinct CDR3 sequences, about 16% seen once. The sequenced material came from blood. These receptors were taken from a woman aged 40 to 50 with Graves' ophthalmopathy. Each CDR3 is given with its conserved first and last residue. The D gene is left open where the match is weak.

J: TRBJ1-5
D: NA
V: TRBV6-1
CDR3: CASSEAPGDNQPQHF

J: TRBJ2-7
D: TRBD1
V: TRBV20-1
CDR3: CSAREGYQGADEQYF

J: TRBJ2-1
D: TRBD1
V: TRBV7-2
CDR3: CASSLEWTGWGNEQFF

J: TRBJ2-7
D: NA
V: TRBV6-1
CDR3: CASSVALSSYEQYF

J: TRBJ2-3
D: TRBD2
V: TRBV27
CDR3: CASSLPGVAGGHADTQYF

J: TRBJ1-4
D: NA
V: TRBV2
CDR3: CASREWGAGEKLFF

J: TRBJ2-3
D: NA
V: TRBV15
CDR3: CATSAFLGRGGTDTQYF

J: TRBJ2-7
D: TRBD1
V: TRBV2
CDR3: CASSVTGGVGYEQYF

J: TRBJ2-5
D: NA
V: TRBV11-2
CDR3: CASSLYGHSQKETQYF

J: TRBJ1-5
D: NA
V: TRBV11-2
CDR3: CASSLGASSQGGPQHF

J: TRBJ2-5
D: TRBD2
V: TRBV20-1
CDR3: CSARLAGYQETQYF

J: TRBJ2-1
D: NA
V: TRBV10-3
CDR3: CAISESGSYNEQFF

J: TRBJ2-3
D: TRBD2
V: TRBV29-1
CDR3: CSVLTSGRDTQYF

J: TRBJ2-2
D: TRBD1
V: TRBV6-4
CDR3: CASRRYPPGQEVSPGELFF

J: TRBJ1-5
D: TRBD1
V: TRBV7-9
CDR3: CASSLGTDSNQPQHF

J: TRBJ2-2
D: NA
V: TRBV12-3/TRBV12-4
CDR3: CASRAAYGTNTGELFF

J: TRBJ1-1
D: NA
V: TRBV5-1
CDR3: CASSLGHLNTEAFF

J: TRBJ2-7
D: TRBD2
V: TRBV28
CDR3: CASRGGGSYEQYF

J: TRBJ2-5
D: TRBD2
V: TRBV30
CDR3: CAWSDPTSGSKQTQYF

J: TRBJ1-4
D: TRBD1
V: TRBV3-1
CDR3: CASSQRQGMTEKLFF

J: TRBJ2-1
D: NA
V: TRBV19
CDR3: CASTLQGRGNEQFF

J: TRBJ2-1
D: NA
V: TRBV28
CDR3: CASSPYNEQFF

J: TRBJ2-1
D: TRBD2
V: TRBV28
CDR3: CASSVRIAGFEQFF

J: TRBJ2-7
D: TRBD2
V: TRBV20-1
CDR3: CSARHLLAGDLAEQYF

J: TRBJ2-1
D: TRBD2
V: TRBV6-1
CDR3: CASTSRGRASYNEQFF

J: TRBJ2-5
D: NA
V: TRBV11-2
CDR3: CASSFLTRSETQYF

J: TRBJ1-1
D: TRBD1
V: TRBV27
CDR3: CASSQTGVTEAFF

J: TRBJ1-1
D: NA
V: TRBV5-1
CDR3: CASSRDMTNTEAFF

J: TRBJ2-5
D: NA
V: TRBV4-1
CDR3: CASSQVGGGPETQYF

J: TRBJ1-1
D: NA
V: TRBV20-1
CDR3: CSARRDPSANTEAFF

J: TRBJ2-7
D: NA
V: TRBV5-1
CDR3: CAIRSYEQYF

J: TRBJ2-2
D: NA
V: TRBV7-8
CDR3: CASSHRQWATGELFF

J: TRBJ1-5
D: NA
V: TRBV6-2/TRBV6-3
CDR3: CASRDRSNWRQPQHF